These T cell receptor beta chains were read from a single sample in a study of cytomegalovirus exposure and HLA in healthy donors. The repertoire was sequenced with immunoSEQ multiplex PCR; TCRdb's copy has only in-frame clones and lacks some. The sample shows some 120,000 clones, 65% to 90% of them seen only once. Sequenced sample: PBMCs. These TCRs come from a woman aged 18-35 years in good health and CMV-seropositive. Each CDR3 is given with its conserved first and last residue. A D gene is named only where the DNA matches it firmly. Only part of the rows carry a size: once, few, many, or a class if the clone is expanded.

d_gene	v_gene	abundance	j_gene	CDR3nt	CDR3aa
.	TRBV27	.	TRBJ2-5	TGTGCCAGCAGCTCCATTACAGGGTTGGAGACCCAGTACTTC	CASSSITGLETQYF
.	TRBV5-8	.	TRBJ2-7	TGTGCCAGCAGCTTAGCGGACAGTCCTACCTACGAGCAGTACTTC	CASSLADSPTYEQYF
TRBD1	TRBV13	.	TRBJ2-7	TGTGCCAGCAGCTCCACGGGACAGGAATACGAGCAGTACTTC	CASSSTGQEYEQYF
TRBD1	TRBV2	.	TRBJ2-4	TGTGCCAGCAGGGACAGGGGAGCCAAAAACATTCAGTACTTC	CASRDRGAKNIQYF
.	TRBV29-1	.	TRBJ2-1	TGCAGCGTTGAAGGAGGGCCAGTCTCCTACAATGAGCAGTTCTTC	CSVEGGPVSYNEQFF
TRBD2	TRBV6-6	.	TRBJ2-3	TGTGCCAGCAGTAAATTTACTAGCGGGGGCACAGATACGCAGTATTTT	CASSKFTSGGTDTQYF
TRBD2	TRBV2	.	TRBJ2-3	TGTGCCAGCAGTGAAAGCGCCCCACTTGAGGCGGGGGGTTGGACAGATACGCAGTATTTT	CASSESAPLEAGGWTDTQYF
TRBD2	TRBV7-2	.	TRBJ2-7	TGTGCCAGCAGCCCCCCGGGGGGGGGCCTTTCCTACGAGCAGTACTTC	CASSPPGGGLSYEQYF
.	TRBV5-1	.	TRBJ2-3	TGCGCCAGCAGCTCAGAACTATTGGGTGATACGCAGTATTTT	CASSSELLGDTQYF
TRBD1	TRBV6-1	.	TRBJ2-7	TGTGCCAGCGTTAGGACAGGGGGTACCTACGAGCAGTACTTC	CASVRTGGTYEQYF
.	TRBV5-1	.	TRBJ2-5	TGCGCCAGCAGCTTGGATGGCGGGGTGCAGGAGCAGTACTTC	CASSLDGGVQEQYF
TRBD2	TRBV11-2	.	TRBJ2-7	TGTGCCAGCACCCCGGGCGGGGGAGACTACGAGCAGTACTTC	CASTPGGGDYEQYF
.	TRBV28	.	TRBJ2-1	TGTGCCAGCAGTCCCCGGGGGGCGGGCAATGAGCAGTTCTTC	CASSPRGAGNEQFF
.	TRBV7-3	.	TRBJ1-2	TGTGCCAGCAGCTTAACCGGCGGTTATGGCTACACCTTC	CASSLTGGYGYTF
TRBD2	TRBV6-1	.	TRBJ2-7	TGTGCCAGCAGTCGGTCTCGGGGGGGCTCCAACGAGCAGTACTTC	CASSRSRGGSNEQYF
.	TRBV4-1	few	TRBJ2-1	TGCGCCAGCAGCCAAGAGCGGTGGTATGAGCAGTTCTTC	CASSQERWYEQFF
TRBD1	TRBV29-1	.	TRBJ1-2	TGCAGCGTCGATGACAGGGGGTATCGTGATGGCTACACCTTC	CSVDDRGYRDGYTF
TRBD1	TRBV18	.	TRBJ2-7	TGTGCCAGCTCACACAGGGGGCTTGACTCCTACGAGCAGTACTTC	CASSHRGLDSYEQYF
.	TRBV13	.	TRBJ2-3	TGTGCCAGCAGCCAGACAGAGAGCACAGATACGCAGTATTTT	CASSQTESTDTQYF
TRBD1	TRBV10-3	once	TRBJ2-5	TGTGCCATCAGTGATTTAGTCGGGACAGGGGGAAAAGAGACCCAGTACTTC	CAISDLVGTGGKETQYF
TRBD1	TRBV5-4	few	TRBJ1-3	TGTGCCAGCAGCCTGACAGGGTCTGGAAACACCATATATTTT	CASSLTGSGNTIYF
.	TRBV19	.	TRBJ2-7	TGTGCCAGTAGTACCCTCCCAGGCCACGAGCAGTACTTC	CASSTLPGHEQYF
.	TRBV2	once	TRBJ1-2	TGTGCCAGCAGTGGGGAGACAGGTACGACCTTC	CASSGETGTTF
TRBD2	TRBV2	.	TRBJ2-1	TGTGCCAGCATTGAATCGGGGGGTGCAAACAATGAGCAGTTCTTC	CASIESGGANNEQFF
TRBD1	TRBV10-1	.	TRBJ2-2	TGCGCCAGCAGTAAAAGCCGGGACAGGGACACCGGGGAGCTGTTTTTT	CASSKSRDRDTGELFF
TRBD1	TRBV2	.	TRBJ1-4	TGTGCCAGCAGTGAATTCGGGACAGTTAATGAAAAACTGTTTTTT	CASSEFGTVNEKLFF
.	TRBV6-1	.	TRBJ1-1	TGTGCCAGCAGGATTACCCAGGGAAACACTGAAGCTTTCTTT	CASRITQGNTEAFF
.	TRBV6-5	.	TRBJ2-7	TGTGCCAGCAGACCCGGGACACCCTACGAGCAGTACTTC	CASRPGTPYEQYF
.	TRBV14	.	TRBJ2-7	TGTGCCAGCAGCGGCCAGGGTAGCTACGAGCAGTACTTC	CASSGQGSYEQYF
.	TRBV13	.	TRBJ1-2	TGTGCCAGCAGCTTAGGACGCCAGATGTATGGCTACACCTTC	CASSLGRQMYGYTF
.	TRBV19	.	TRBJ2-2	TGTGCCAGTAGTCCTTTCCAGACCGGGGAGCTGTTTTTT	CASSPFQTGELFF
.	TRBV19	once	TRBJ2-5	TGTGCCAGTAGTATGTCACCAGGGGAAGAGACCCAGTACTTC	CASSMSPGEETQYF
.	TRBV5-1	few	TRBJ1-1	TGCGCCAGCAGCTCCGGACAGCTTATGAACACTGAAGCTTTCTTT	CASSSGQLMNTEAFF
.	TRBV6-5	once	TRBJ1-2	TGTGCCAGCAGTCCCAGGGGAGCTAACTATGGCTACACCTTC	CASSPRGANYGYTF
TRBD1	TRBV19	.	TRBJ2-4	TGTGCCAGTAGTCCGGGACAGGGCATTCAGTACTTC	CASSPGQGIQYF
.	TRBV29-1	.	TRBJ2-1	TGCAGCGTTGAAGATGAACGCGCGAGCTCCTACAATGAGCAGTTCTTC	CSVEDERASSYNEQFF
TRBD1	TRBV18	.	TRBJ1-1	TGTGCCAGCTCCCCAGGGGGGGGGATCGCCGCTGAAGCTTTCTTT	CASSPGGGIAAEAFF
.	TRBV4-1	.	TRBJ1-1	TGCGCCAGCAGCCAAGGGCGCTTTACAGGCCCCACTGAAGCTTTCTTT	CASSQGRFTGPTEAFF
TRBD1	TRBV2	.	TRBJ1-5	TGTGCCAGCAAGGGGACAGCTAGCAATCAGCCCCAGCATTTT	CASKGTASNQPQHF
.	TRBV2	.	TRBJ1-2	TGTGCCAGCACCGGGGGGGCGGGTTCCTATGGCTACACCTTC	CASTGGAGSYGYTF
.	TRBV2	.	TRBJ1-5	TGTGTCAGCAGTTTCGACAGAAATCAGCCCCAGCATTTT	CVSSFDRNQPQHF
.	TRBV10-1	.	TRBJ2-1	TGCGCCAGCAGTGAGTCGGGCAGGGGCCATGAGCAGTTCTTC	CASSESGRGHEQFF
TRBD1	TRBV6-5	.	TRBJ2-1	TGTGCCAGCAGTTACGAGGGGGCCCACAATGAGCAGTTCTTC	CASSYEGAHNEQFF
.	TRBV5-4	.	TRBJ2-5	TGTGCCAGCAGCTTGGCCTCGGGGGATGAGACCCAGTACTTC	CASSLASGDETQYF
TRBD1	TRBV5-1	few	TRBJ2-1	TGCGCCAGCAGCTCGGACAGGGTTGAACATGAGCAGTTCTTC	CASSSDRVEHEQFF
.	TRBV5-1	.	TRBJ1-4	TGCGCCAGCAGCTTGAACACTATCGGGGAAAAACTGTTTTTT	CASSLNTIGEKLFF
TRBD2	TRBV7-7	.	TRBJ2-1	TGTGCCAGCAGCCCTCAAGCGGGGGGCTCCTACAATGAGCAGTTCTTC	CASSPQAGGSYNEQFF
TRBD1	TRBV7-9	.	TRBJ1-1	TGTGCCAGCAGCGCCCTCGACAGGGTGGCTTTCTTT	CASSALDRVAFF
TRBD2	TRBV6-4	.	TRBJ2-5	TGTGCCAGGGGGGAACTGAAAGCGGGGGGGAGAGAGACCCAGTACTTC	CARGELKAGGRETQYF
.	TRBV6-1	.	TRBJ2-2	TGTGCCAGCAGTGAAGCACCCGACTTATCTTCCGGGGAGCTGTTTTTT	CASSEAPDLSSGELFF
TRBD2	TRBV7-9	.	TRBJ2-5	TGTGCCAGCAGCTGGGGGACTAGCGGGGGAGGAGAGACCCAGTACTTC	CASSWGTSGGGETQYF
TRBD1	TRBV7-9	.	TRBJ1-1	TGTTCCAGCAGCATGGGACAGATGAACACTGAAGCTTTCTTT	CSSSMGQMNTEAFF
TRBD1	TRBV7-6	.	TRBJ1-1	TGTGCCAGCAGCTTAAGGACAGGGGGAATACCCACTGAAGCTTTCTTT	CASSLRTGGIPTEAFF
TRBD1	TRBV7-9	few	TRBJ1-5	TGTGCCAGCAGCACAGGGGATAGCAATCAGCCCCAGCATTTT	CASSTGDSNQPQHF
.	TRBV27	.	TRBJ2-3	TGTGCCAGCAGTTTATCGTTCCTACTCGAGGGCACAGATACGCAGTATTTT	CASSLSFLLEGTDTQYF
.	TRBV6-1	once	TRBJ2-2	TGTGCCAGCAGTGCTTGGGGAGGGACAACGAACACCGGGGAGCTGTTTTTT	CASSAWGGTTNTGELFF
.	TRBV9	.	TRBJ2-5	TGTGCCAGCAGCGCCTCAGGGGCAGATTTAGGGACCCAGTACTTC	CASSASGADLGTQYF